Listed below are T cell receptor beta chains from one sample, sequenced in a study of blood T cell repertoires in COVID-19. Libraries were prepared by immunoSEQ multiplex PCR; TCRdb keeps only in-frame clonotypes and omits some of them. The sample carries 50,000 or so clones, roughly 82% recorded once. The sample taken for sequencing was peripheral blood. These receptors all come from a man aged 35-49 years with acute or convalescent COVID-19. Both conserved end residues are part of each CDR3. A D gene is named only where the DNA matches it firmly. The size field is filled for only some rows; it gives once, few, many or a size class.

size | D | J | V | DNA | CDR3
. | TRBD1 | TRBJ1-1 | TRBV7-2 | TGTGCCAGCAGCCAACAGGGGTACACTGAAGCTTTCTTT | CASSQQGYTEAFF
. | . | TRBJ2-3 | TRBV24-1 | TGTGCCACCAGTGGAGGAGGTCGAATCCAAGCCCGCACAGATACGCAGTATTTT | CATSGGGRIQARTDTQYF
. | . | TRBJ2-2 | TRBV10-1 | TGCGCCAGCAGTGAGTCCAGGGGAGGGACCGGGGAGCTGTTTTTT | CASSESRGGTGELFF
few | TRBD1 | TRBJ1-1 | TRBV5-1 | TGCGCCAGCAGGACAGGGGGCTTGATGAACACTGAAGCTTTCTTT | CASRTGGLMNTEAFF
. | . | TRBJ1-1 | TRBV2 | TGTGCCAGCAGTAAGACAGCGAACACTGAAGCTTTCTTT | CASSKTANTEAFF
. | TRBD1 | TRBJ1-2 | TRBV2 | TGTGCCAGCAGTGTAACCGCAGGGGGCGTCGGCTACACCTTC | CASSVTAGGVGYTF
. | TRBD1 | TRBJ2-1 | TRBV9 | TGTGCCAGCAGCGAGGCGGGACAGGGGGTTGTCAATGAGCAGTTCTTC | CASSEAGQGVVNEQFF
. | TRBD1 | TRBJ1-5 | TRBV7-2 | TGTGCCAGCAGCTTTAAACAGGGGAACTCGCCCCAGCATTTT | CASSFKQGNSPQHF
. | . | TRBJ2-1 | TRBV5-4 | TGTGCCAGCAGCTATGACACCAATGAGCAGTTCTTC | CASSYDTNEQFF
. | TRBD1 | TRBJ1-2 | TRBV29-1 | TGCAGCTCAGACAGGGCCCATGAAGGCTACACCTTC | CSSDRAHEGYTF
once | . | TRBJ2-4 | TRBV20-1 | TGCAGTGCTAGTGTTGGTACAGCCACCCTTCAGTACTTC | CSASVGTATLQYF
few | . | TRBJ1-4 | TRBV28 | TGTGCCAGCAGCCTCAGAGAAAAACTGTTTTTT | CASSLREKLFF
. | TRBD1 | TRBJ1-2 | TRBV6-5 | TGTGCCAGCTGGCAGGGGGCCTATGGCTACACCTTC | CASWQGAYGYTF
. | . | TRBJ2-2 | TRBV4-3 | TGCGCCAGCAGCCAAAGGGGAGGATCCGGGGAGCTGTTTTTT | CASSQRGGSGELFF
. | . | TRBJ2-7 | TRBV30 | TGTGCCTGGAGTGGGGCAGACAGCTACGAGCAGTACTTC | CAWSGADSYEQYF
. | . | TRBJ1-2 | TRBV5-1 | TGCGCCAGCAGCTTATGGACAGACTCGGGTGGCTACACCTTC | CASSLWTDSGGYTF
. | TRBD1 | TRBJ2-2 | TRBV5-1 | TGCGCCAGCGGGACAGGGGGCTTAGACACCGGGGAGCTGTTTTTT | CASGTGGLDTGELFF
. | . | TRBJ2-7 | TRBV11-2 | TGTGCCAGCAGCCCCGACCCTGGACAGCTGTACGAGCAGTACTTC | CASSPDPGQLYEQYF
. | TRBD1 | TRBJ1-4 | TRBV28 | TGTGCCAGCAGTGTCAGGGGGTGGGTAGGCGAAAAACTGTTTTTT | CASSVRGWVGEKLFF
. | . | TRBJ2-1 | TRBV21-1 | TGTGCCAGCAGCGGGACTAGCCCCAGCTCCTACAATGAGCAGTTCTTC | CASSGTSPSSYNEQFF
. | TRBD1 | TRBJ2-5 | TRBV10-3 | TGTGCCATCAGTCCGGGACAGTGGGAAGAGACCCAGTACTTC | CAISPGQWEETQYF
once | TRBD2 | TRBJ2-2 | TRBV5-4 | TGTGCCAGCAGCCCTGTAAGCGGGGGGTACGGGGAGCTGTTTTTT | CASSPVSGGYGELFF
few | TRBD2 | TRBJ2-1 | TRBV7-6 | TGTGCCAGCAGCCTTTATACGGGACTAGCGGGGTGGAAGTGGTCCTACAATGAGCAGTTCTTC | CASSLYTGLAGWKWSYNEQFF
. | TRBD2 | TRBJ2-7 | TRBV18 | TGTGCCAGCTCACCAGTAGGGGACTACTCCTACGAGCAGTACTTC | CASSPVGDYSYEQYF
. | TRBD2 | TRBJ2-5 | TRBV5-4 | TGTGCCAGCAGCTCTAAGGGAGGACTAGCGGGGATCCAAGAGACCCAGTACTTC | CASSSKGGLAGIQETQYF
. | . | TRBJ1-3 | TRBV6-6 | TGTGCCAGCAGCCTGCAGGGCTCTGGAAACACCATATATTTT | CASSLQGSGNTIYF
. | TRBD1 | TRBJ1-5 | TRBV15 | TGTGCCACCAGCCGGACAGGGAACAATCAGCCCCAGCATTTT | CATSRTGNNQPQHF
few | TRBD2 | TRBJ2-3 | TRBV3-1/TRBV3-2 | TGTGCCAGCAGCCGCGGGGCGGGGGGCGCGGAGAGGCAGTATTTT | CASSRGAGGAERQYF
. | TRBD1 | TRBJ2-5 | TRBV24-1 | TGTGCCACCAGTGATTCAGGGACAGGATGGTACCAAGAGACCCAGTACTTC | CATSDSGTGWYQETQYF
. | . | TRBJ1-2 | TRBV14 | TGTGCCAGCAGCCAGGGGGCCAACTATGGCTACACCTTC | CASSQGANYGYTF
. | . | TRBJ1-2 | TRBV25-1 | TGTGCCAGCAGTTCAGGCCGGGGGGGGAAGGACTATGGCTACACCTTC | CASSSGRGGKDYGYTF
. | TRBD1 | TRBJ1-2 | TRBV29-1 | TGCAGCGTTCAAGGGGGCGAGGTGATTGGCTACACCTTC | CSVQGGEVIGYTF
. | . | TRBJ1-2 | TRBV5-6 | TGTGCCAGCAGCCCAGGGAGGCAGGGATATGGCTACACCTTC | CASSPGRQGYGYTF
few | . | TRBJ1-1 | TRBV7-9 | TGTGCCAGCAGCCTTACACAGGTAACTGAAGCTTTCTTT | CASSLTQVTEAFF
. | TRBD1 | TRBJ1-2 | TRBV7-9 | TGTGCCAGCAGCGGTGACACAGGGGAAAACTATGGCTACACCTTC | CASSGDTGENYGYTF
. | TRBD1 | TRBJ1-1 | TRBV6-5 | TGTGCCAGCAGCCACGATCGGACAGGGATGACTGAAGCTTTCTTT | CASSHDRTGMTEAFF
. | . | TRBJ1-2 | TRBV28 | TGTGCCAGCTCGGGGGTACCTGGCTACACCTTC | CASSGVPGYTF
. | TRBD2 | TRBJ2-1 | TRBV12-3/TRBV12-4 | TGTGCCAGCACCACTAGCGGGGGGCGTGAGCAGTTCTTC | CASTTSGGREQFF
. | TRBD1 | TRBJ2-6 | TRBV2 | TGTGCCAGCAGTGACCTGGACAGGTTAGGGGCCAACGTCCTGACTTTC | CASSDLDRLGANVLTF
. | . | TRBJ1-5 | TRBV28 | TGTGCCAGCAGTTTATGGGGGAGTAGAGGGTCCTCATCTTGGAGCAATCAGCCCCAGCATTTT | CASSLWGSRGSSSWSNQPQHF
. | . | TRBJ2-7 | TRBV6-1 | TGTGCCAGCAGTGACCAAGGGAACGGGGTCGAGCAGTACTTC | CASSDQGNGVEQYF
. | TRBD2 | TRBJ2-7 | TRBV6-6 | TGTGCCAGCAGGGTCGGGGGGAGCTCCTACGAGCAGTACTTC | CASRVGGSSYEQYF
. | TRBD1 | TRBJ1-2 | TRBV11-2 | TGTGCCAGCAGCCCCCTCGACAGGGAACTATATGGCTACACCTTC | CASSPLDRELYGYTF
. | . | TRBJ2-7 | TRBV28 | TGTGCCAGCTGGCAGGAATCGTACGAGCAGTACTTC | CASWQESYEQYF
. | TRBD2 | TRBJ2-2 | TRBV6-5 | TGTGCCAGCAGTTACTTGGCGGGGGTGACCGGGGAGCTGTTTTTT | CASSYLAGVTGELFF
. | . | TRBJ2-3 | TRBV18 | TGTGCCAGCTCACTTGGACAGCAGCAAGCGTCGTATACGCAGTATTTT | CASSLGQQQASYTQYF
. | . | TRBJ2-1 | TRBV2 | TGTGCCAGCAAGGACTTGGGCAATGAGCAGTTCTTC | CASKDLGNEQFF
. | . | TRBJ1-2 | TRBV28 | TGTGCCAGCAGTTCGGATGGCTACACCTTC | CASSSDGYTF
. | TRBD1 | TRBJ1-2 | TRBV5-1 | TGCGCCAGCAGCCCGACAGGGCCCCATGGCTACACCTTC | CASSPTGPHGYTF
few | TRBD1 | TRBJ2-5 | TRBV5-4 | TGTGCCAGCAGCTTGGACAGGGGGGCGGGAGAGACCCAGTACTTC | CASSLDRGAGETQYF
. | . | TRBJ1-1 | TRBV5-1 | TGCGCCAGCAGCCACGCACAGGGGAACACTGAAGCTTTCTTT | CASSHAQGNTEAFF
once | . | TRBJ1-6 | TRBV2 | TGTGCCAGCAGTGTCTGGGACACGGGGACCTCACCCCTCCACTTT | CASSVWDTGTSPLHF
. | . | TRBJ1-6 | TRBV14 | TGTGCCAGCAGCCAAGGGTGGAGTGTTCTCCACTTT | CASSQGWSVLHF
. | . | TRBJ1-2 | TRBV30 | TGTGCCTGGAGTCACAGGGTTGGCTACACCTTC | CAWSHRVGYTF